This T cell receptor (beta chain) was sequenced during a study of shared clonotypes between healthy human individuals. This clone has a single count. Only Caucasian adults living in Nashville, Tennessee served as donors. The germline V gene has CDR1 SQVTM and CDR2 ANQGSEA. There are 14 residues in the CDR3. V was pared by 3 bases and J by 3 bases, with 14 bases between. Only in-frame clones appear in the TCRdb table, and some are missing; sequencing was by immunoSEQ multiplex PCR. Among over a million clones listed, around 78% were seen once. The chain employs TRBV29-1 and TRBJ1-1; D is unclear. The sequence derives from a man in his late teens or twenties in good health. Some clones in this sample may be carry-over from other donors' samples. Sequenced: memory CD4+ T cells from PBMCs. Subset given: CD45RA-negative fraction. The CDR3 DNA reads TGCAGCGTTGAGGTAACTTGGGGAGACACTGAAGCTTTCTTT. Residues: CSVEVTWGDTEAFF.